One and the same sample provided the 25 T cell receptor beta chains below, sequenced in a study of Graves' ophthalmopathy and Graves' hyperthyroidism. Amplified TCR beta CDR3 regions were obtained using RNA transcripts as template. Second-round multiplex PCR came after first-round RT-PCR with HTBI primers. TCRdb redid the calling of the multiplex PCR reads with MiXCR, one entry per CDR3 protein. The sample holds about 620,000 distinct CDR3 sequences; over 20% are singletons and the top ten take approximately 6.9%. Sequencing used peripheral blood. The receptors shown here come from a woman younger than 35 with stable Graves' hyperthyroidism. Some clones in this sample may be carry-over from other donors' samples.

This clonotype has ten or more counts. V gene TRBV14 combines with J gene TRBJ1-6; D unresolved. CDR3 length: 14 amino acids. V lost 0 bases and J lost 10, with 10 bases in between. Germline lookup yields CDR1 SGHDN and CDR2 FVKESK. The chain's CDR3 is CASSQDYRDSPLHF. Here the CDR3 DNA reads TGTGCCAGCAGCCAAGATTATCGAGACTCACCCCTCCACTTT.

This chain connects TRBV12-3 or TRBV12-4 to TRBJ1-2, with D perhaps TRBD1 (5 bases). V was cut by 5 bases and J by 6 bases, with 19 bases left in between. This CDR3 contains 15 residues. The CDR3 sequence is CASSPRAGRTNGYTF. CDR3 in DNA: TGTGCCAGCAGTCCTCGTGCGGGACGGACTAATGGCTACACCTTC.

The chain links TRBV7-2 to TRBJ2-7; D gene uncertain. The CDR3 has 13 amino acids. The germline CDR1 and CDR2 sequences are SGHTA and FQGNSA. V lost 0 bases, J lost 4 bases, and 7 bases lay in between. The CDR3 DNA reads TGTGCCAGCAGCTTAGCCTCCGAATACGAGCAGTACTTC. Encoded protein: CASSLASEYEQYF.

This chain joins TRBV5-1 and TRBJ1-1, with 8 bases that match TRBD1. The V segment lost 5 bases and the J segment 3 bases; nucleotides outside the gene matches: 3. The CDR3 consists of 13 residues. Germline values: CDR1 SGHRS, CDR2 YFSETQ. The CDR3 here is CASRTGEDTEAFF. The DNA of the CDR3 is TGCGCCAGCAGGACAGGGGAGGACACTGAAGCTTTCTTT.

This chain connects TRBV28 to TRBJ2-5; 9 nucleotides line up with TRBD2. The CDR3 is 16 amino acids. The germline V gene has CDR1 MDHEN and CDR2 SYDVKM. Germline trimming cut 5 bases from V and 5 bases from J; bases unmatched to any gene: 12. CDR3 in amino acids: CASSAHGAGGLETQYF. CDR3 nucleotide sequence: TGTGCCAGCAGTGCACATGGAGCGGGGGGTTTGGAGACCCAGTACTTC.

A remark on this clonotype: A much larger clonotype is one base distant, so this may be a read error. CDR3 sequence (DNA): TGTGCCAGCAGCCCCAGGACAGCTGAAATCATTCAGTACTTC. Translated, it gives CASSPRTAEIIQYF. The chain joins TRBV11-2 to TRBJ2-4, with a weak D call TRBD1 (6 bases). Germline lookup yields CDR1 SGHAT and CDR2 FQNNGV. The CDR3 has 14 residues. Trimming pared 5 bases from V and 9 bases from J, leaving 17 bases between.

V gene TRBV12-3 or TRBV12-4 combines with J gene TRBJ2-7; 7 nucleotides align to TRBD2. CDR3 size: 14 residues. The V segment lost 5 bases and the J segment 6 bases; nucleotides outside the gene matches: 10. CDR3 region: CASSLGREKGEQYF. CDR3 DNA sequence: TGTGCCAGCAGTCTCGGGCGGGAGAAGGGCGAGCAGTACTTC.

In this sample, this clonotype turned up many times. The CDR3 protein is CASSFRAGGQETQYF. CDR3 DNA: TGTGCCAGCAGTTTCCGGGCAGGGGGGCAAGAGACCCAGTACTTC. The V and J genes are TRBV12-3 or TRBV12-4 and TRBJ2-5, with D possibly TRBD1 on 7 matching bases. The CDR3 has 15 residues. V lost 3 bases to trimming and J lost 2 bases, with 13 bases between them.

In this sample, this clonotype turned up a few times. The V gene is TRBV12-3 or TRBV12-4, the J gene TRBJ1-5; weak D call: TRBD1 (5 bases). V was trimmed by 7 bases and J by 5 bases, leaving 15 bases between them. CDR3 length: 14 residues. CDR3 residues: CASTLQGGDQPQHF. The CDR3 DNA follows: TGTGCCAGCACTCTCCAGGGAGGCGATCAGCCCCAGCATTTT.

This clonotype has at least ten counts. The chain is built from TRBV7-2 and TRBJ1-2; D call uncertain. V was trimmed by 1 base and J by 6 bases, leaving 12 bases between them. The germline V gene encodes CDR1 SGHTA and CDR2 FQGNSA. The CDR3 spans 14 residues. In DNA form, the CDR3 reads TGTGCCAGCAGCTTAGGTTTAGGTGTGGATGGCTACACCTTC. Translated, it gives CASSLGLGVDGYTF.

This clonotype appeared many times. CDR3 in DNA: TGTGCCAGCAGGATGCAGGGTAGCTCCTACGAGCAGTACTTC. The encoded protein is CASRMQGSSYEQYF. The rearrangement links TRBV12-3 or TRBV12-4 to TRBJ2-7; possible D gene TRBD1, 5 bases. Trimming left V 6 bases short and J 0 bases short, with 12 bases between. The CDR3 covers 14 residues.

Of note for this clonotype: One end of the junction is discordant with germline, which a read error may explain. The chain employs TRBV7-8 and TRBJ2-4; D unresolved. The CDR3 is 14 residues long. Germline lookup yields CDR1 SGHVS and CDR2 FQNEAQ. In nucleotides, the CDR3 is TGTGCCAGCAGCTTTTGGTGGGCCAAAAAGATTCAGTACTTC. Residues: CASSFWWAKKIQYF.

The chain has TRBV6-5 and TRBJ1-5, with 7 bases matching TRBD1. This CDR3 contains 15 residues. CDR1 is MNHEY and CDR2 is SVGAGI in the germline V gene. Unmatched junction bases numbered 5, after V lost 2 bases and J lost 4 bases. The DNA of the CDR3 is TGTGCCAGCAGTTACGGGCGACAGGGAAATCAGCCCCAGCATTTT. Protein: CASSYGRQGNQPQHF.

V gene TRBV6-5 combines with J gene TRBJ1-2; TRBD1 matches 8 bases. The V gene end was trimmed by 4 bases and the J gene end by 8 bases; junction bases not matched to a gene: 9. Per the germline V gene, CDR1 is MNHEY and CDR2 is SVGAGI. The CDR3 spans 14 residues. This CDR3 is CASSSSDRANGYTF. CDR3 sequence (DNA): TGTGCCAGCAGTTCCTCGGACAGGGCGAACGGCTACACCTTC.

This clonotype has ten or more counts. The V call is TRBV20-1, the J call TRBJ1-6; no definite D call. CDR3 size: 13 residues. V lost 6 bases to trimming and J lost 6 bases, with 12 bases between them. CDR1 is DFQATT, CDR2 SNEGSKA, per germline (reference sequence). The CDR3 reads CSAETKLNSPLHF. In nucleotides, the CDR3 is TGCAGTGCAGAGACCAAACTTAATTCACCCCTCCACTTT.

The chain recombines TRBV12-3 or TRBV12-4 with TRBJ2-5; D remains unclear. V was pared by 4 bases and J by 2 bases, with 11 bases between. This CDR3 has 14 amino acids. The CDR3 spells CASSYSFQQETQYF. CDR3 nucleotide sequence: TGTGCCAGCAGTTACTCGTTCCAGCAAGAGACCCAGTACTTC.

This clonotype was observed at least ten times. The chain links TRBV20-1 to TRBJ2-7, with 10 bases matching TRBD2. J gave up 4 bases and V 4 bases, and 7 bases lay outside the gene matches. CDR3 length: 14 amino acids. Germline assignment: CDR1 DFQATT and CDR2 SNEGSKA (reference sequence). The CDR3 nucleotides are TGCAGTGCTACCGGGACTAGCGTCTCGTACGAGCAGTACTTC. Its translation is CSATGTSVSYEQYF.

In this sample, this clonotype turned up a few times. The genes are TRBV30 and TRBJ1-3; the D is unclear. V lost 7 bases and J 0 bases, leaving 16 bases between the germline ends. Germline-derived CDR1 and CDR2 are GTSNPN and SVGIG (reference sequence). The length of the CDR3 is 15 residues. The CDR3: CAFKTARGSGNTIYF. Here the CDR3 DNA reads TGTGCCTTCAAGACGGCCCGGGGCTCTGGAAACACCATATATTTT.

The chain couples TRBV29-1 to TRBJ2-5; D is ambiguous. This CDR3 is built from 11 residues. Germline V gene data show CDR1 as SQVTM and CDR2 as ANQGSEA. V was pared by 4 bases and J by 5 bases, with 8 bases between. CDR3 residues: CSVGSRETQYF. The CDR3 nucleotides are TGCAGCGTTGGGTCGAGGGAGACCCAGTACTTC.

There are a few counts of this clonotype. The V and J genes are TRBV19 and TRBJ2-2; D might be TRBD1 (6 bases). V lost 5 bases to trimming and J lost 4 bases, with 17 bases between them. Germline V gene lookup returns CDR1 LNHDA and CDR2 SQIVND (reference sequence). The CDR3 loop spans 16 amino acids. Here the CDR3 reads CASSGQPGHATGELFF. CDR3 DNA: TGTGCCAGTAGTGGGCAACCGGGACACGCCACCGGGGAGCTGTTTTTT.

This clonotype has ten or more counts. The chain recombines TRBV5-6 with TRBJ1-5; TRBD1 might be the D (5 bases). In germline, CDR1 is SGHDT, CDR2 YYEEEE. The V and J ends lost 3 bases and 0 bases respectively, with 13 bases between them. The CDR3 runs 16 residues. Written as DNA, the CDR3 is TGTGCCAGCAGCTACCTATTGGACACTAGCAATCAGCCCCAGCATTTT. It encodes CASSYLLDTSNQPQHF.

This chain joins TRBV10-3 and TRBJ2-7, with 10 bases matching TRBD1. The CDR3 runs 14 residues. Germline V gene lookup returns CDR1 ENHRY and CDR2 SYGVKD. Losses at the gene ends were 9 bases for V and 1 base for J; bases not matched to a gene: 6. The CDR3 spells CAIGGGQGSYEQYF. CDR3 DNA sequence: TGTGCCATTGGGGGGGGACAGGGGTCCTACGAGCAGTACTTC.

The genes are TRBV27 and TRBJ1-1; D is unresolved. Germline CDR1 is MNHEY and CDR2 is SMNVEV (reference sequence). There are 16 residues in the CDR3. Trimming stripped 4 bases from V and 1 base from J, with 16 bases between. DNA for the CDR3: TGTGCCAGCAGTTCGGTCGTTGGAGAGACGAACACTGAAGCTTTCTTT. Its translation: CASSSVVGETNTEAFF.

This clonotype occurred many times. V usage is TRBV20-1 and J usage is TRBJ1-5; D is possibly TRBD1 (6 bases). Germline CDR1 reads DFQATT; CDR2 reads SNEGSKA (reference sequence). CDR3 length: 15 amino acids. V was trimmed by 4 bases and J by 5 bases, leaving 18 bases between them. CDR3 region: CSAKEAGVDHQPQHF. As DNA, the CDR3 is TGCAGTGCTAAGGAGGCAGGGGTAGACCATCAGCCCCAGCATTTT.

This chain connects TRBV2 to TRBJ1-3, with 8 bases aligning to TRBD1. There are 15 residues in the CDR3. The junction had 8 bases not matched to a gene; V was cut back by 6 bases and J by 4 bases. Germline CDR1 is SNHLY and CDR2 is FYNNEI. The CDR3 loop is CASREDRALGNTIYF. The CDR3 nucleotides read TGTGCCAGCAGAGAGGACAGGGCATTGGGAAACACCATATATTTT. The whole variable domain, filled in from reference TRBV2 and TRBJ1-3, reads EPEVTQTPSHQVTQMGQEVILRCVPISNHLYFYWYRQILGQKVEFLVSFYNNEISEKSEIFDDQFSVERPDGSNFTLKIRSTKLEDSAMYFCASREDRALGNTIYFGEGSWLTVV.